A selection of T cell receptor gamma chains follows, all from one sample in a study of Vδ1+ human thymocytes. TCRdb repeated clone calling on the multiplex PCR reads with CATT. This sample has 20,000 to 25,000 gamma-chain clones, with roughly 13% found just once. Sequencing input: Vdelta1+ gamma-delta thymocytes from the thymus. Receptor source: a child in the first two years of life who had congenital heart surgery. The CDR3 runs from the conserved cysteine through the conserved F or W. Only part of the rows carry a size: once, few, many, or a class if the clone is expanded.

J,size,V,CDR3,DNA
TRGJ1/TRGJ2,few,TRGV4,CATWSREEYKKLF,TGTGCCACCTGGTCCAGGGAGGAGTATAAGAAACTCTTT
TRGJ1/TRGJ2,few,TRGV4,CAAWDWHKKLF,TGTGCCGCCTGGGATTGGCATAAGAAACTCTTT
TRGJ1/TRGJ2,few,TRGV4,CATWVLYEKLF,TGTGCCACCTGGGTCCTCTACGAGAAACTCTTT
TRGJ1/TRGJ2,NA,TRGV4,CATWDGPNPMNYYKKLF,TGTGCCACCTGGGATGGCCCCAATCCCATGAATTATTATAAGAAACTCTTT
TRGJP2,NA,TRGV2,CATWDGLGSDWIKTF,TGTGCCACCTGGGACGGGCTGGGTAGTGATTGGATCAAGACGTTT
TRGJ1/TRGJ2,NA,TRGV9,CALCESRGYYKKLF,TGTGCCTTGTGTGAGTCCCGGGGTTATTATAAGAAACTCTTT
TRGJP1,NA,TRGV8,CATWDDTTGWFKIF,TGTGCCACCTGGGACGATACCACTGGTTGGTTCAAGATATTT
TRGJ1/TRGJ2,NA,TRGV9,CALWVSKKLF,TGTGCCTTGTGGGTCTCAAAGAAACTCTTT
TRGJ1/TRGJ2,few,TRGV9,CALWGREKLF,TGTGCCTTGTGGGGCAGGGAGAAACTCTTT
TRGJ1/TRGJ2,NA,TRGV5,CATWDRRLGGTPNYYKKLF,TGTGCCACCTGGGACAGGCGGTTGGGCGGGACCCCGAATTATTATAAGAAACTCTTT
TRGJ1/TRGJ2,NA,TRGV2,CATWDGKKLF,TGTGCCACCTGGGACGGCAAGAAACTCTTT
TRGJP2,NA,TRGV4,CATWNARSDWIKTF,TGTGCCACCTGGAATGCCCGTAGTGATTGGATCAAGACGTTT
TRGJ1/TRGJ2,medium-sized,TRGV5,CATWDRPRYKKLF,TGTGCCACCTGGGACAGGCCGAGGTATAAGAAACTCTTT
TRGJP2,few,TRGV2,CATWDGLDWIKTF,TGTGCCACCTGGGACGGACTAGATTGGATCAAGACGTTT
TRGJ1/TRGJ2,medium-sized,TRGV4,CATWDGYYYKKLF,TGTGCCACCTGGGATGGATATTATTATAAGAAACTCTTT
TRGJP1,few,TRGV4,CATWDPTTGWFKIF,TGTGCCACCTGGGATCCCACCACTGGTTGGTTCAAGATATTT
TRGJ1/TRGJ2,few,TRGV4,CATWDGPIYKKLF,TGTGCCACCTGGGACGGGCCGATTTATAAGAAACTCTTT
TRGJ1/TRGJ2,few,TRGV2,CATWDGPEYKKLF,TGTGCCACCTGGGACGGGCCGGAGTATAAGAAACTCTTT
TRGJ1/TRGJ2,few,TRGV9,CALWGVFEMNYYKKLF,TGTGCCTTGTGGGGGGTGTTTGAAATGAATTATTATAAGAAACTCTTT
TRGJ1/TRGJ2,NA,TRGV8,CATWDSEENLF,TGTGCCACCTGGGATTCTGAGGAGAACCTCTTT
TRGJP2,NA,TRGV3,CATWDRPGGDWIKTF,TGTGCCACCTGGGACAGGCCGGGGGGTGATTGGATCAAGACGTTT
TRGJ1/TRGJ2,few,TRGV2,CATWDGWKKLF,TGTGCCACCTGGGACGGTTGGAAGAAACTCTTT
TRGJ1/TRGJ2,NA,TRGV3,CATWDRPGELF,TGTGCCACCTGGGACAGACCGGGAGAACTCTTT
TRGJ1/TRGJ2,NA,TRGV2,CATWDGPRYKKLF,TGTGCCACCTGGGACGGGCCGCGATATAAGAAACTCTTT
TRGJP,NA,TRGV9,CALWEVKEELGKKIKVF,TGTGCCTTGTGGGAGGTGAAGGAAGAGTTGGGCAAAAAAATCAAGGTATTT
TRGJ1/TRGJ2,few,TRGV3,CATWDRLKVF,TGTGCCACCTGGGACAGGCTTAAAGTCTTT
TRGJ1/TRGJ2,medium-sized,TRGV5,CATWDRPDYYKKLF,TGTGCCACCTGGGACAGGCCAGATTATTATAAGAAACTCTTT
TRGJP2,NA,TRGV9,CALWEGSSSDWIKTF,TGTGCCTTGTGGGAGGGGAGCAGTAGTGATTGGATCAAGACGTTT
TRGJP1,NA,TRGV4,CATWDDAGGWFKIF,TGTGCCACCTGGGATGATGCTGGTGGTTGGTTCAAGATATTT
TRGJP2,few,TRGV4,CATWDGNSSDWIKTF,TGTGCCACCTGGGATGGGAATAGTAGTGATTGGATCAAGACGTTT
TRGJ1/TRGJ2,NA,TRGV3,CATWDRREDYKKLF,TGTGCCACCTGGGACAGGCGGGAAGATTATAAGAAACTCTTT
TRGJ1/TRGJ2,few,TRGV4,CATWDGPSNYYKKLF,TGTGCCACCTGGGATGGGCCTTCGAATTATTATAAGAAACTCTTT
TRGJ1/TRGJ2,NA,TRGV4,CATWDGLMRKLF,TGTGCCACCTGGGATGGGCTCATGCGGAAACTCTTT
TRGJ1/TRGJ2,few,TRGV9,CALWDVWDKKLF,TGCGCCTTGTGGGATGTATGGGATAAGAAACTCTTT
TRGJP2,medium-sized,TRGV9,CALWEVHLGSDWIKTF,TGTGCCTTGTGGGAGGTGCATTTGGGGAGTGATTGGATCAAGACGTTT
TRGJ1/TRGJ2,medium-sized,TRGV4,CATWDGTYKKLF,TGTGCCACCTGGGATGGGACATATAAGAAACTCTTT
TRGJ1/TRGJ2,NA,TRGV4,CATWKDYYKKLF,TGTGCCACCTGGAAGGATTATTATAAGAAACTCTTT
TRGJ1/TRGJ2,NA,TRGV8,CATWDLPYKKLF,TGTGCCACCTGGGATCTACCTTATAAGAAACTCTTT
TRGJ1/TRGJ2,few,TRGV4,CATWAKNYYKKLF,TGTGCCACCTGGGCAAAGAATTATTATAAGAAACTCTTT
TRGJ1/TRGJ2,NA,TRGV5,CATWDRKNYYKKLF,TGTGCCACCTGGGACAGAAAGAATTATTATAAGAAACTCTTT
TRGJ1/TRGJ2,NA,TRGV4,CATWITREAKLF,TGTGCCACCTGGATCACACGCGAGGCGAAACTCTTT
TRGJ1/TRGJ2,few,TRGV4,CATWNGPHYYKKLF,TGTGCCACCTGGAATGGACCCCATTATTATAAGAAACTCTTT
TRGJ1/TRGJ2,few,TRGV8,CATWDRTMNYYKKLF,TGTGCCACCTGGGATAGGACGATGAATTATTATAAGAAACTCTTT
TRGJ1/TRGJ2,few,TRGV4,CATWDKQNSNYYKKLF,TGTGCCACCTGGGATAAACAAAACTCGAATTATTATAAGAAACTCTTT
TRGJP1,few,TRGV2,CATWDGRGWFKIF,TGTGCCACCTGGGACGGGAGGGGTTGGTTCAAGATATTT
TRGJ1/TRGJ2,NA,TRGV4,CATWNVGYYKKLF,TGTGCCACCTGGAATGTGGGTTATTATAAGAAACTCTTT
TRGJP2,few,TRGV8,CATWDHIEGSDWIKTF,TGTGCCACCTGGGATCATATTGAGGGTAGTGATTGGATCAAGACGTTT
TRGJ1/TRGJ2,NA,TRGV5,CATWRVGYKKLF,TGTGCCACCTGGCGTGTGGGTTATAAGAAACTCTTT
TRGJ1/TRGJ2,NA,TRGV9,CALWEVGMYKKLF,TGTGCCTTGTGGGAGGTGGGTATGTATAAGAAACTCTTT
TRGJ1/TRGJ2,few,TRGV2,CATWDGQQYYKKLF,TGTGCCACCTGGGACGGGCAGCAATATTATAAGAAACTCTTT
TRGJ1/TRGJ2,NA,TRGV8,CATWDRRRKLF,TGTGCCACCTGGGATAGGCGAAGGAAACTCTTT
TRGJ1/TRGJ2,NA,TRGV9,CALDYYKKLF,TGTGCCTTGGATTATTATAAGAAACTCTTT
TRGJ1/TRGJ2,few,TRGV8,CATWDLGRYKKLF,TGTGCCACCTGGGATTTGGGACGGTATAAGAAACTCTTT